This TCR beta chain was found in a study of glioma-infiltrating T cells after dendritic cell vaccination. In germline, CDR1 is LNHDA, CDR2 SQIVND (reference sequence). The V and J ends lost 3 bases and 4 bases, in that order; junction bases with no gene match: 13. There are 17 residues in the CDR3. Study-level findings and limits: The cohort had few patients with full blood and tumor sets.

Patients had residual fresh-frozen tumor tissue and more than two years of survival data. Before vaccination, two weeks after the third vaccination, and at progression, PBMC were collected. The primer mix had 60 V beta and 13 J beta primers. Profiling relied on immunoSEQ multiplex PCR, and the TCRdb table lists in-frame clones only, not all of them. The sample has tens of thousands of clones, over 75% seen once; the top ten hold under 2.5%. Comment on this clone: The target antigen is unknown.

This sample comprised blood, obtained before dendritic cell vaccination. V and J are TRBV19 and TRBJ1-2; TRBD1 matches at 8 bases. The source of this sequence is a human donor with glioblastoma. DNA of the CDR3: TGTGCCAGTAGTATCTCCCTCGGACAGGGATCCCTCTATGGCTACACCTTC. This sequence encodes CASSISLGQGSLYGYTF.